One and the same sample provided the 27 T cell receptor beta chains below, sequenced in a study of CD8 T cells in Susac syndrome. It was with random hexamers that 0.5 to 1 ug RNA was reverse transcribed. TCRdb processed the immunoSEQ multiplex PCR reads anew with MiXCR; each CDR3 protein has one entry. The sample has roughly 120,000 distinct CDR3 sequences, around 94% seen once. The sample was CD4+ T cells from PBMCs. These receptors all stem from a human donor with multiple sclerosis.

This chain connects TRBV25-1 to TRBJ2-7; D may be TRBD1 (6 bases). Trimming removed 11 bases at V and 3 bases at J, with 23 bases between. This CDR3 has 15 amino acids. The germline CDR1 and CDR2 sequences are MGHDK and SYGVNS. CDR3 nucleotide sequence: TGTGCCTGCATCTTAAAGGGGGAAAAGGTCTACGAGCAGTACTTC. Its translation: CACILKGEKVYEQYF.

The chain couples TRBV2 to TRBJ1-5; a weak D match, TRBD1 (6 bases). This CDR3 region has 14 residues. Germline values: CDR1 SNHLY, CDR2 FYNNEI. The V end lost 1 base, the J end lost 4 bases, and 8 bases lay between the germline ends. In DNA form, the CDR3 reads TGTGCCAGCAGTGAAGAGAGGGGGAATCAGCCCCAGCATTTT. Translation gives CASSEERGNQPQHF.

The CDR3 is CAWSKSLAEVLGETQYF. Written as DNA, the CDR3 is TGTGCCTGGAGCAAGAGTCTAGCGGAAGTGTTGGGGGAGACCCAGTACTTC. The V gene is TRBV30, the J gene TRBJ2-5, with 7 bases aligning to TRBD2. Germline V gene data show CDR1 as GTSNPN and CDR2 as SVGIG (reference sequence). The CDR3 spans 17 residues. After removal of 3 bases from V and 5 bases from J, the junction contained 18 bases not matched to a gene.

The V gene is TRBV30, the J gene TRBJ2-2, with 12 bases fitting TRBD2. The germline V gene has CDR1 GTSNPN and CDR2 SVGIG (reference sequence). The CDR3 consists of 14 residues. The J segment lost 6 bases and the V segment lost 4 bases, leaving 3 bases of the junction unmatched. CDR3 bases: TGTGCCTGGAAACTAGCGGGAGGTCCCGGGGAGCTGTTTTTT. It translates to CAWKLAGGPGELFF.

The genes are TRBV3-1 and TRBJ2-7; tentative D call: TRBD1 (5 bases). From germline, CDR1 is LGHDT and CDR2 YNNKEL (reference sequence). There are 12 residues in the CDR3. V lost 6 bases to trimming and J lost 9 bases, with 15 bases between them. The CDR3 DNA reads TGTGCCAGCAGTCAAAAGGGGTTTTGGCAGTACTTC. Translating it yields CASSQKGFWQYF.

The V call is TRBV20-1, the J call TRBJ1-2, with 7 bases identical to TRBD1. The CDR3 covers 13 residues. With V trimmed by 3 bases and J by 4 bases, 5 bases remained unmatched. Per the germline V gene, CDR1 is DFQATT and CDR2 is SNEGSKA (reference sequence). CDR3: CSARPTGVYGYTF. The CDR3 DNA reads TGCAGTGCTAGGCCCACAGGGGTCTATGGCTACACCTTC.

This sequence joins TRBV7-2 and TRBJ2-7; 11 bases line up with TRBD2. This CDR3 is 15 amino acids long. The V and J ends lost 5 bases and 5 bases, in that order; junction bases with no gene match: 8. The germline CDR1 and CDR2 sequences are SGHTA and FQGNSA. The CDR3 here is CASSLVAGGPDEQYF. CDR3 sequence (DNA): TGTGCCAGCAGCCTAGTAGCGGGAGGGCCCGACGAGCAGTACTTC.

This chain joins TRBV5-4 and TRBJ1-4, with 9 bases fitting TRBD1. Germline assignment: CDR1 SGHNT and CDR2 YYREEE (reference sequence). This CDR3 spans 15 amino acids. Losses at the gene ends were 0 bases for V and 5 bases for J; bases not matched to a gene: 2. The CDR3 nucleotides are TGTGCCAGCAGCTTGGACGGGACAGGGAATGAAAAACTGTTTTTT. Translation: CASSLDGTGNEKLFF.

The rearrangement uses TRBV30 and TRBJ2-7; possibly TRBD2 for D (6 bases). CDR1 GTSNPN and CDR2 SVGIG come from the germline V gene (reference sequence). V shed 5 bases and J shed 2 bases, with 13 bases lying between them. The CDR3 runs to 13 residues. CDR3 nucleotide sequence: TGTGCCTGGGACGCGGTAGCGGCCTACGAGCAGTACTTC. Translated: CAWDAVAAYEQYF.

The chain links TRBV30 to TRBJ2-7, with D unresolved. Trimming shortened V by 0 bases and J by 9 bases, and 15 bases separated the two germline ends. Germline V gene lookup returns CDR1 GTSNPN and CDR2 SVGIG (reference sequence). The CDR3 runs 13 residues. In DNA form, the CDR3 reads TGTGCCTGGAGTGTACTTGGCTCCCTGGGGCAGTACTTC. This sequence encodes CAWSVLGSLGQYF.

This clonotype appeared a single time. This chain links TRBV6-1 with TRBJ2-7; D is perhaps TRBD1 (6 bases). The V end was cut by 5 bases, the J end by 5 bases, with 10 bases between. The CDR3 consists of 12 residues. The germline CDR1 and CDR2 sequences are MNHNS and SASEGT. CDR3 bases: TGTGCCAGCAGTCCACAGGGACACGAGCAGTACTTC. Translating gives CASSPQGHEQYF.

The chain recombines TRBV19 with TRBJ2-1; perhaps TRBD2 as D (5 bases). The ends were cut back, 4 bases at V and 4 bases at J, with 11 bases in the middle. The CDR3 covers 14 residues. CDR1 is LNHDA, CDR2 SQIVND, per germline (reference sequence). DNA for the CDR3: TGTGCCAGTAGTACAAGGACTGGGTACAATGAGCAGTTCTTC. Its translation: CASSTRTGYNEQFF.

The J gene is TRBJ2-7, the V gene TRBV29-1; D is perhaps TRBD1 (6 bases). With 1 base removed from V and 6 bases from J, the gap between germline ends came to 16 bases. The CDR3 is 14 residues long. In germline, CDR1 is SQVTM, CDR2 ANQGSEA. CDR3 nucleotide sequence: TGCAGCGTTGAAGTCACCAGGGGTCAAATCGAGCAGTACTTC. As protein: CSVEVTRGQIEQYF.

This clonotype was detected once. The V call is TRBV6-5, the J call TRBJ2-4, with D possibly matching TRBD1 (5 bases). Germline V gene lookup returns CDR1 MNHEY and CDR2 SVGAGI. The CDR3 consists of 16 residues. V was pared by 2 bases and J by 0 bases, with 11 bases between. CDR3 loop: CASSYPDRLAKNIQYF. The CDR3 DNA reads TGTGCCAGCAGTTACCCAGACAGATTAGCCAAAAACATTCAGTACTTC.

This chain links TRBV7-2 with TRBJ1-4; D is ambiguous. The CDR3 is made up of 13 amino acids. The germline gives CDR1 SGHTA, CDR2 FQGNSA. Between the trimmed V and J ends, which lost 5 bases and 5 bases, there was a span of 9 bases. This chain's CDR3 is CASSPELNEKLFF. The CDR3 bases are TGTGCCAGCAGCCCCGAATTGAATGAAAAACTGTTTTTT.

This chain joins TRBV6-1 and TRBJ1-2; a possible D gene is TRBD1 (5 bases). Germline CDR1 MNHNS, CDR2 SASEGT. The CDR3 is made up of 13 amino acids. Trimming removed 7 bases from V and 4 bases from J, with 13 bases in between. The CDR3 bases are TGTGCCAGCAATACAGGAGGGAGCTATGGCTACACCTTC. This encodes CASNTGGSYGYTF.

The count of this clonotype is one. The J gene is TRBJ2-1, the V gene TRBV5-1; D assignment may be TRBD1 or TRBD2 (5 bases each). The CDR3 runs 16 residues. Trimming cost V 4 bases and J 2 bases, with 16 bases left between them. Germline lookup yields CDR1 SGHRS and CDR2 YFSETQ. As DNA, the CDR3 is TGCGCCAGCAGCCCACCGGGACCGAGGGCCTACAATGAGCAGTTCTTC. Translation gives CASSPPGPRAYNEQFF.

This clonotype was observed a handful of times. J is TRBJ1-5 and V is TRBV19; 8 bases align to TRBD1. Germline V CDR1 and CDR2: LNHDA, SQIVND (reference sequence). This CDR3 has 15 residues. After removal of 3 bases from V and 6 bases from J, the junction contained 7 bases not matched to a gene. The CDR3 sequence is CASSIGTGGGQPQHF. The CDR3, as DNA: TGTGCCAGTAGTATCGGTACAGGGGGTGGTCAGCCCCAGCATTTT.

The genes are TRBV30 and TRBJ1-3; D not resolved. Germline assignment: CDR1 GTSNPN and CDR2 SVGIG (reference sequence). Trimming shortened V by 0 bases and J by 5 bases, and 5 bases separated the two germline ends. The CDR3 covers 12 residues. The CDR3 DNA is TGTGCCTGGAGTGTCGGTAGAAACACCATATATTTT. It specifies CAWSVGRNTIYF.

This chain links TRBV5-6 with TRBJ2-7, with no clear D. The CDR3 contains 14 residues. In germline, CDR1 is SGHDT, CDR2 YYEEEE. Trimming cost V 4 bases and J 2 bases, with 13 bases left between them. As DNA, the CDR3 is TGTGCCAGCAGCCCATTAGGCTCTACCTACGAGCAGTACTTC. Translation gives CASSPLGSTYEQYF.

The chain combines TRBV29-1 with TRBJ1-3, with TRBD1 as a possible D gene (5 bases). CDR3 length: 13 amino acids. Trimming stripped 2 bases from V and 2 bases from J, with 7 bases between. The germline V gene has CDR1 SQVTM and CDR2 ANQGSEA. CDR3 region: CSVERGAGNTIYF. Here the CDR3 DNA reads TGCAGCGTTGAACGAGGGGCTGGAAACACCATATATTTT.

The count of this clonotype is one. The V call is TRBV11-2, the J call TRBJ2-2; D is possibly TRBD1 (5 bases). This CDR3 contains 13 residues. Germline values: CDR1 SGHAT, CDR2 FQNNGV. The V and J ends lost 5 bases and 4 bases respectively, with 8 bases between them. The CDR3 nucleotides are TGTGCCAGCAGCGGAAGGGGCACCGGGGAGCTGTTTTTT. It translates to CASSGRGTGELFF.

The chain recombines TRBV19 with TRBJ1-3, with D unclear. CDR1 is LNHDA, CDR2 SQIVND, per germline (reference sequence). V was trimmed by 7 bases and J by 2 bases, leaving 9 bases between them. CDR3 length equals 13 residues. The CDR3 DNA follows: TGTGCCAGTACGGGGTCTGCTGGAAACACCATATATTTT. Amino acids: CASTGSAGNTIYF.

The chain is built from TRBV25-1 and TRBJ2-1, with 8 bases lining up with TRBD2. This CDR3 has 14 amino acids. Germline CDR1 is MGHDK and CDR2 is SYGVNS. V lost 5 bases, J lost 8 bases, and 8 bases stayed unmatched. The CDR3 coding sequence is TGTGCCAGCAGTTCGTCGGGGGGGTTCGATGAGCAGTTCTTC. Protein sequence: CASSSSGGFDEQFF.

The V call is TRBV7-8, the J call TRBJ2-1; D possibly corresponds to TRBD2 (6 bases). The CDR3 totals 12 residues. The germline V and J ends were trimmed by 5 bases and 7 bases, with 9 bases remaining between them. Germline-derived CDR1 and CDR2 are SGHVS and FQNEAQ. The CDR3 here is CASSRAGNEQFF. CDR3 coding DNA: TGTGCCAGCAGCCGGGCGGGGAATGAGCAGTTCTTC.

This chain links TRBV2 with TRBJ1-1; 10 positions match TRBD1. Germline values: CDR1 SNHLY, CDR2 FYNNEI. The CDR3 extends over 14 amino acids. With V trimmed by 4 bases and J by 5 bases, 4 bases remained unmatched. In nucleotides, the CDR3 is TGTGCCAGCAGTGCCCCGGGACAGGGGACTGAAGCTTTCTTT. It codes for CASSAPGQGTEAFF. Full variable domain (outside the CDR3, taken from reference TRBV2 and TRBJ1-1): EPEVTQTPSHQVTQMGQEVILRCVPISNHLYFYWYRQILGQKVEFLVSFYNNEISEKSEIFDDQFSVERPDGSNFTLKIRSTKLEDSAMYFCASSAPGQGTEAFFGQGTRLTVV.

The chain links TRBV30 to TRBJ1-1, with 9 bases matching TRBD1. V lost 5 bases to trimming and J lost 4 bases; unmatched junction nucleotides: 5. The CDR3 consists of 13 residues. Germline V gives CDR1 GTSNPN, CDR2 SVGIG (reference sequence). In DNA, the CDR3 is TGTGCCTGGGCCGGGACAGGGTTCACTGAAGCTTTCTTT. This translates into CAWAGTGFTEAFF.